These T cell receptor beta chains were read from a single sample in a study of neurological immune-mediated disorders. Using its own MiXCR run on the 5' RACE reads, TCRdb lists one record per CDR3 protein. Of some 61,000 distinct CDR3 sequences in the sample, approximately 4.1% are singletons; the top ten hold 1% to 1.5%. Material for sequencing was PBMCs. These receptors were collected from a man in his thirties or forties with multiple sclerosis. The CDR3 runs from the conserved cysteine through the conserved F or W. A D gene is named only where the DNA matches it firmly. Expanded clones get a size class; other rows say once, few or many, or leave the size out.

v_call	clone_size	d_call	j_call	cdr3_nt	cdr3_aa
TRBV7-2	many	TRBD1	TRBJ2-1	TGTGCCAGCAGCTTAGGTGGGACAGAGCACTACAATGAGCAGTTCTTC	CASSLGGTEHYNEQFF
TRBV20-1	many	TRBD2	TRBJ2-7	TGCAGTGCTAGAGGTCCCGGGACTAGCGGGGGGGCACCCTACGAGCAGTACTTC	CSARGPGTSGGAPYEQYF
TRBV7-2	many	-	TRBJ2-3	TGTGCCAGCAGCTTAATCCCCCCCGATACGCAGTATTTT	CASSLIPPDTQYF
TRBV5-1	many	-	TRBJ1-1	TGCGCCAGCAGCACCGCAATTTGGGGATCGACTGAAGCTTTCTTT	CASSTAIWGSTEAFF
TRBV7-9	many	-	TRBJ2-5	TGTGCCAGCAGCTCGGGAGTGGAAGGGAAAAAAGAGACCCAGTACTTC	CASSSGVEGKKETQYF
TRBV5-1	many	TRBD1	TRBJ2-2	TGCGCCAGCAGCTCCTACAGGGGGGCCGGGGAGCTGTTTTTT	CASSSYRGAGELFF
TRBV5-1	many	-	TRBJ1-1	TGCGCCAGCAGCTTGGTGCGTTTGAACACTGAAGCTTTCTTT	CASSLVRLNTEAFF
TRBV5-1	many	TRBD1	TRBJ2-3	TGCGCCAGCAGCTTTGGACAGGGGGCGATCACAGATACGCAGTATTTT	CASSFGQGAITDTQYF
TRBV6-2/TRBV6-3	few	-	TRBJ2-3	TGTGCCAGCAGTTACTCGAGTACAGGGACAACTACGCAGTATTTT	CASSYSSTGTTTQYF
TRBV9	many	TRBD1	TRBJ2-1	TGTGCCAGCAGTTTCGGGGGACAGGGACATGAGCAGTTCTTC	CASSFGGQGHEQFF
TRBV10-2	many	TRBD1	TRBJ1-1	TGCGCCAGCAGTGACCAACAGGGGCACACTGAAGCTTTCTTT	CASSDQQGHTEAFF
TRBV7-9	many	-	TRBJ2-1	TGTGCCAGCAGCTTGGGCGTGACCGGTTACAATGAGCAGTTCTTC	CASSLGVTGYNEQFF
TRBV20-1	-	-	TRBJ2-3	TGCAGTGCTAGAGATCCCCGTCGCACAGATACGCAGTATTTT	CSARDPRRTDTQYF
TRBV12-3/TRBV12-4	many	-	TRBJ2-2	TGTGCCAGCAGTCTATTACCGGGACAAGCGAACACCGGGGAGCTGTTTTTT	CASSLLPGQANTGELFF
TRBV20-1	many	TRBD1	TRBJ2-7	TGCAGTGCCTATAGGGGGCATACCTACGAGCAGTACTTC	CSAYRGHTYEQYF
TRBV5-5	many	TRBD2	TRBJ2-7	TGTGCCAGCAGCATGAGACTAGCGGATCCCTACGAGCAGTACTTC	CASSMRLADPYEQYF
TRBV6-5	many	-	TRBJ1-4	TGTGCCAGCAGTTACTCGCGGTTCTTTAATGAAAAACTGTTTTTT	CASSYSRFFNEKLFF
TRBV5-1	many	-	TRBJ1-6	TGCGCCAGCTCCCTCGGCGGCACATCAAGCTCCTATAATTCACCCCTCAACTTT	CASSLGGTSSSYNSPLNF
TRBV6-6	many	TRBD2	TRBJ2-2	TGTGCCAGCAGCGATATAGCGGGGAGAAACACCGGGGAGCTGTTTTTT	CASSDIAGRNTGELFF
TRBV27	many	-	TRBJ1-4	TGTGCCAGCAGTTTATTCGCAGGGGCTAATGAAAAACTGTTTTTT	CASSLFAGANEKLFF
TRBV5-1	many	TRBD2	TRBJ2-1	TGCGCCAGCAGCCTGACTAGCGGGGGGGTAAATGAGCAGTTCTTC	CASSLTSGGVNEQFF
TRBV2	many	-	TRBJ1-1	TGTGCCAGCAGTAAGACACCTATGAACACTGAAGCTTTCTTT	CASSKTPMNTEAFF
TRBV7-2	many	TRBD2	TRBJ2-7	TGTGCCAGCAGCCCGGGGGGGCGGCAGTACTTC	CASSPGGRQYF
TRBV6-5	many	TRBD1	TRBJ1-5	TGTGCCAGCAGGAATACAGGGGAAGGCAATCAGCCCCAGCATTTT	CASRNTGEGNQPQHF
TRBV11-2	many	TRBD2	TRBJ2-5	TGTGCCAGCAGCTCGGGACTAGCGGGGGAGACCCAGTACTTC	CASSSGLAGETQYF
TRBV7-9	many	-	TRBJ2-3	TGTGCCAGCAGCTGGGCGTCAGATACGCAGTATTTT	CASSWASDTQYF
TRBV20-1	many	TRBD2	TRBJ2-1	TGCAGTGCGAACCGACTAGCGGGGGGCCAGAATGAGCAGTTCTTC	CSANRLAGGQNEQFF
TRBV29-1	many	-	TRBJ1-2	TGCAGCGTTGAAGTACCAATTCCGGACGGGAACTATGGCTACACCTTC	CSVEVPIPDGNYGYTF
TRBV4-1	many	-	TRBJ2-7	TGCGCCAGCAGCCAAGATAGCAGGGGCCTCAGCCACGAGCAGTACTTC	CASSQDSRGLSHEQYF